This T cell receptor delta chain was captured by sequencing in a study of gamma-delta chains in newborns, infants, children. TCRdb re-called the reads through CATT. The repertoire includes thousands of delta-chain clones, 4% to 5.5% of them detected once, and 11% sits in the top ten. By sample share, this clone is medium-sized. Other nucleotide sequences in the sample specify the same CDR3. J lost 0 bases, V lost 0 bases, and 7 bases had no gene match. The CDR3 covers 19 residues. From germline, CDR1 is GEAIGNYY and CDR2 EKD. The chain is built from TRDV2 and TRDJ2; 12 nucleotides align to TRDD3. This clonotype was obtained from a child who was a newborn, infant or young child, either healthy, febrile or measles-vaccinated (not recorded which). Sequencing was done on a sample of blood. Here the CDR3 reads CACDTVSGGYETLTAQLFF. The DNA for the CDR3 is TGTGCCTGTGACACCGTATCTGGGGGATACGAAACTTTGACAGCACAACTCTTCTTT.